This T cell receptor (beta chain) was sequenced for a study of blood T cells in healthy people across ages. Primed by a sample-barcoded 5' primer and a J-beta primer mix, a second PCR proceeded for 7 to 11 cycles. Paired-end reads containing CDR3 totaled no fewer than 3 million for each sample. TCRdb passed the 5' RACE reads through MiXCR, listing each CDR3 protein once. The sample lists hundreds of thousands of distinct CDR3 sequences; about 61% were seen once. This clonotype showed up just a few times. Antigen unknown. Caucasian, healthy and from Russia, the donors were aged between about 6 and 90. Peripheral blood, roughly 9.3 milliliters per donor, was collected. The study's findings and limits: A greater number of naive CD4+ cells and higher diversity distinguished long-lived donors from aged donors.

The sequence was collected from a man aged 35 to 55 in good health. Sequenced material: blood.

CDR3 sequence (DNA): TGTGCCAGCAGCTTAGGCAAGGGGGCCAATGAGCAGTTCTTC. This encodes CASSLGKGANEQFF. This chain links TRBV7-2 with TRBJ2-1, with 7 bases identical to TRBD1. CDR3 length: 14 residues. The V segment lost 1 base and the J segment 6 bases; nucleotides outside the gene matches: 3. Germline V gene lookup returns CDR1 SGHTA and CDR2 FQGNSA.